The 30 T cell receptor beta chains in this list originate from one sample, sequenced in a study of response to subunit inactivated influenza vaccine. TCRdb redid the calling of the RT-PCR reads with MiXCR, one entry per CDR3 protein. This table has more than 700,000 distinct CDR3 sequences, 20% to 25% appearing once. The sequencing used PBMCs from blood, collected about 5 days after vaccination. The receptor source for this set is a man aged 45-65 years who received an inactivated influenza vaccine.

A few counts support this clonotype. The genes are TRBV11-2 and TRBJ2-3; D remains unclear. The CDR3 runs 14 residues. Germline V gene data show CDR1 as SGHAT and CDR2 as FQNNGV. The V gene lost 5 bases and the J gene lost 2 bases, with 11 bases spanning the gap. The CDR3 reads CASSMWTYTDTQYF. The CDR3 nucleotides are TGTGCCAGCAGCATGTGGACCTACACAGATACGCAGTATTTT.

This chain uses TRBV10-2 with TRBJ2-2; D uncertain. This CDR3 is built from 12 residues. Germline CDR1 and CDR2: WSHSY and SAAADI. V gave up 5 bases and J gave up 5 bases, with 6 bases separating them. CDR3 nucleotide sequence: TGCGCCAGCAGTATGGGAACCGGGGAGCTGTTTTTT. This gives the protein CASSMGTGELFF.

This rearrangement joins TRBV20-1 to TRBJ2-1; 7 bases match TRBD2. CDR3 size: 14 residues. Per germline, CDR1 DFQATT and CDR2 SNEGSKA (reference sequence). After removal of 0 bases from V and 7 bases from J, the junction contained 6 bases not matched to a gene. CDR3 sequence: CSARDQAGWNEQFF. In nucleotides, the CDR3 is TGCAGTGCTAGAGATCAAGCGGGATGGAATGAGCAGTTCTTC.

The chain combines TRBV7-7 with TRBJ2-1, with TRBD2 matching over 7 bases. The CDR3 is made up of 15 amino acids. Trimming cost V 5 bases and J 1 base; bases outside gene matches: 5. Germline V gives CDR1 SSHAT, CDR2 FNYEAQ (reference sequence). CDR3 coding DNA: TGTGCCAGCAGCGCTGGGACTACTTCCTACAATGAGCAGTTCTTC. This sequence encodes CASSAGTTSYNEQFF.

This clonotype was observed a few times. The chain uses TRBV29-1 and TRBJ2-3, with D unclear. This CDR3 has 13 residues. The V end lost 3 bases, the J end lost 4 bases, and 11 bases lay between the germline ends. Germline V gene lookup returns CDR1 SQVTM and CDR2 ANQGSEA. CDR3 sequence: CSVEVVVADTQYF. The CDR3 DNA is TGCAGCGTTGAGGTTGTCGTGGCAGATACGCAGTATTTT.

This clonotype was seen more than once but under ten times. CDR3: CASSAARILDEQFF. DNA of the CDR3: TGTGCCAGCAGTGCGGCACGGATACTCGATGAGCAGTTCTTC. V is TRBV28 and J is TRBJ2-1; D gene unclear. Trimming pared 5 bases from V and 8 bases from J, leaving 16 bases between. The germline CDR1 and CDR2 sequences are MDHEN and SYDVKM. The CDR3 runs 14 residues. The whole variable domain, filled in from reference TRBV28 and TRBJ2-1, reads DVKVTQSSRYLVKRTGEKVFLECVQDMDHENMFWYRQDPGLGLRLIYFSYDVKMKEKGDIPEGYSVSREKKERFSLILESASTNQTSMYLCASSAARILDEQFFGPGTRLTVL.

The genes are TRBV20-1 and TRBJ2-7; 10 bases agree with TRBD2. The length of the CDR3 is 15 residues. The V segment lost 7 bases and the J segment 5 bases; nucleotides outside the gene matches: 14. The germline V gene encodes CDR1 DFQATT and CDR2 SNEGSKA (reference sequence). As DNA, the CDR3 is TGCAGTGTTCCGTTAGCGGGAGGCAGGAACCACGAGCAGTACTTC. It is translated as CSVPLAGGRNHEQYF.

The chain carries TRBV6-1 and TRBJ2-7; tentatively, D is TRBD2 (5 bases). The germline V and J ends were trimmed by 10 bases and 0 bases, with 13 bases remaining between them. In germline, CDR1 is MNHNS, CDR2 SASEGT. This CDR3 has 13 amino acids. The CDR3 DNA reads as TGTGCCAACGAGGGCACCTACTCCTACGAGCAGTACTTC. It translates to CANEGTYSYEQYF.

This clonotype was detected a few times. A much bigger clone sits one base away, suggesting this may be a read error. CDR3 bases: TGTGCCAGCAGTCGGGACACCGAAGAGACCCAGTACTTC. It yields the protein CASSRDTEETQYF. The chain links TRBV2 to TRBJ2-5; weak D call: TRBD1 (6 bases). Germline assignment: CDR1 SNHLY and CDR2 FYNNEI. Trimming took 5 bases from V and 3 from J, leaving 10 bases between them. CDR3 size: 13 residues. Combining the CDR3 with reference TRBV2 and TRBJ2-5 gives the whole variable domain EPEVTQTPSHQVTQMGQEVILRCVPISNHLYFYWYRQILGQKVEFLVSFYNNEISEKSEIFDDQFSVERPDGSNFTLKIRSTKLEDSAMYFCASSRDTEETQYFGPGTRLLVL.

This chain joins TRBV6-1 and TRBJ2-7; TRBD2 agrees at 7 bases. This CDR3 region has 15 residues. Trimming at V came to 5 bases and at J to 2 bases, leaving 9 bases not matched to a gene. From germline, CDR1 is MNHNS and CDR2 SASEGT. CDR3 amino acids: CASSPGGRLTYEQYF. In DNA, the CDR3 is TGTGCCAGCAGTCCGGGAGGACGGCTTACCTACGAGCAGTACTTC.

The CDR3 DNA reads TGTGCCTGGAGGGTCGGTTCCGGGTCCCAGCATTTT. It yields the protein CAWRVGSGSQHF. The rearrangement links TRBV30 to TRBJ1-5, with D unresolved. Germline-derived CDR1 and CDR2 are GTSNPN and SVGIG (reference sequence). V shed 3 bases and J shed 11 bases, with 14 bases lying between them. The length of the CDR3 is 12 residues.

Many counts were recorded for this clonotype. The chain has TRBV6-2 or TRBV6-3 and TRBJ1-5, with 8 bases identical to TRBD1. The CDR3 loop spans 17 amino acids. The J segment lost 1 base and the V segment lost 6 bases, leaving 11 bases of the junction unmatched. Looked up from germline, CDR1 is MNHEY and CDR2 is SVGEGT. Here the CDR3 reads CASSPPTGEGSNQPQHF. CDR3 coding DNA: TGTGCCAGCAGCCCACCGACAGGGGAGGGAAGCAATCAGCCCCAGCATTTT.

A remark on this clonotype: Compared with germline, one end of the junction differs, possibly owing to a read error. The rearrangement links TRBV29-1 to TRBJ2-6; no firm D call. CDR1 and CDR2 (germline): SQVTM, ANQGSEA. There are 13 residues in the CDR3. CDR3 amino acids: CGVTQTGANVLTF. CDR3 in DNA: TGCGGCGTCACACAGACTGGGGCCAACGTCCTGACTTTC.

The chain uses TRBV20-1 and TRBJ2-1; 9 bases line up with TRBD2. V was pared by 2 bases and J by 5 bases, with 7 bases of the junction left unmatched. The germline V gene has CDR1 DFQATT and CDR2 SNEGSKA (reference sequence). The CDR3 is 15 residues long. CDR3 sequence reads: CSARIASGNNNEQFF. In DNA, the CDR3 is TGCAGTGCTAGAATAGCTAGCGGGAACAACAATGAGCAGTTCTTC.

V is TRBV7-8 and J is TRBJ2-1; TRBD2 matches at 8 bases. The junction had 6 bases not matched to a gene; V was cut back by 5 bases and J by 0 bases. The CDR3 is made up of 16 amino acids. Germline V gene lookup returns CDR1 SGHVS and CDR2 FQNEAQ. CDR3 sequence: CASSKKRESSYNEQFF. Here the CDR3 DNA reads TGTGCCAGCAGCAAAAAGCGGGAGAGCTCCTACAATGAGCAGTTCTTC.

The V and J genes are TRBV24-1 and TRBJ2-3; TRBD2 matches at 7 bases. Looked up from germline, CDR1 is KGHDR and CDR2 is SFDVKD. The CDR3 loop spans 16 amino acids. V lost 4 bases, J lost 0 bases, and 6 bases stayed unmatched. This CDR3 reads CATSDPGGFSTDTQYF. Here the CDR3 DNA reads TGTGCCACCAGTGACCCGGGGGGATTTAGCACAGATACGCAGTATTTT.

The chain recombines TRBV4-3 with TRBJ2-1; D gene ambiguous. The CDR3 is 13 residues long. Trimming took off 1 base at V and 3 bases at J, with 4 bases between the two ends. Germline CDR1 LGHNA, CDR2 YSLEER. CDR3 protein: CASSQVIYNEQFF. Here the CDR3 DNA reads TGCGCCAGCAGCCAAGTTATCTACAATGAGCAGTTCTTC.

This clonotype was seen only a few times. The chain employs TRBV7-9 and TRBJ2-3; TRBD1 might be the D (6 bases). Between the trimmed V and J ends, which lost 5 bases and 3 bases, there was a span of 12 bases. The V gene's germline CDR1 is SEHNR and CDR2 FQNEAQ (reference sequence). This CDR3 comprises 14 residues. As DNA, the CDR3 is TGTGCCAGCAGCGGGGACAAAACGACAGATACGCAGTATTTT. Amino acid sequence: CASSGDKTTDTQYF.

This chain links TRBV6-1 with TRBJ2-7; D uncertain. This CDR3 contains 14 residues. Germline lookup yields CDR1 MNHNS and CDR2 SASEGT. Deletions cut 5 bases from V and 0 bases from J, with 11 bases between. CDR3 loop: CASSTTLSSYEQYF. CDR3 coding DNA: TGTGCCAGCAGTACGACCCTGAGCTCCTACGAGCAGTACTTC.

The rearrangement links TRBV10-3 to TRBJ2-5; D gene unclear. V was clipped by 2 bases and J by 4 bases, with 11 bases between them. CDR3 length equals 14 residues. Looked up from germline, CDR1 is ENHRY and CDR2 is SYGVKD. The CDR3 DNA reads as TGTGCCATCAGTGAGATGGCCGACCGAGAGACCCAGTACTTC. Translating gives CAISEMADRETQYF.

The gene calls are TRBV6-1 and TRBJ2-5; possibly TRBD1 for D (6 bases). V was clipped by 5 bases and J by 3 bases, with 13 bases between them. The V gene's germline CDR1 is MNHNS and CDR2 SASEGT. The CDR3 is made up of 14 amino acids. CDR3 sequence reads: CASSNGQLKETQYF. CDR3 nucleotide sequence: TGTGCCAGCAGTAATGGACAGTTGAAAGAGACCCAGTACTTC.

This chain connects TRBV20-1 to TRBJ2-4; TRBD1 aligns across 8 bases. The germline V gene encodes CDR1 DFQATT and CDR2 SNEGSKA (reference sequence). This CDR3 is built from 14 residues. V dropped 3 bases and J dropped 4; count of bases not matched to a gene: 5. The CDR3 DNA reads as TGCAGTGCTAGTAGGACAGGGTTGAAAAACATTCAGTACTTC. Its protein is CSASRTGLKNIQYF.

This clonotype occurred a few times. The chain links TRBV27 to TRBJ2-4, with 8 nucleotides matching TRBD2. The CDR3 is 15 residues long. Germline V gene data show CDR1 as MNHEY and CDR2 as SMNVEV (reference sequence). Trimming took 5 bases from V and 5 from J; bases not matched to a gene: 8. CDR3 sequence reads: CASSTLAGPQNIQYF. Here the CDR3 DNA reads TGTGCCAGCAGTACTCTAGCGGGTCCCCAAAACATTCAGTACTTC.

The chain employs TRBV7-9 and TRBJ1-3; tentatively, D is TRBD1 (5 bases). V was trimmed by 5 bases and J by 8 bases, leaving 22 bases between them. The CDR3 runs to 16 residues. Germline V lookup: CDR1 SEHNR, CDR2 FQNEAQ (reference sequence). The CDR3 DNA sequence: TGTGCCAGCAGCCTCGAGGCAGGGCGTATTATCGACACCATATATTTT. As protein: CASSLEAGRIIDTIYF.

This clonotype was picked up a small number of times. The J gene is TRBJ2-5, the V gene TRBV18; possibly TRBD2 for D (6 bases). The CDR3 extends over 15 amino acids. Germline CDR1 reads KGHSH; CDR2 reads LQKENI. V dropped 2 bases and J dropped 4 bases, with 14 bases sitting between them. The CDR3 DNA is TGTGCCAGCTCACCAAGGCGGGGCGCAGGAGAGACCCAGTACTTC. Its protein product is CASSPRRGAGETQYF.

V is TRBV15 and J is TRBJ2-7; no clear D gene. CDR1 is LNHNV, CDR2 YYDKDF, per germline (reference sequence). CDR3 size: 13 residues. Trimming removed 0 bases from V and 2 bases from J, with 5 bases in between. The CDR3: CATSRDSPYEQYF. As DNA, the CDR3 is TGTGCCACCAGCAGAGACAGTCCCTACGAGCAGTACTTC.

This clonotype was seen a handful of times. The chain joins TRBV7-6 to TRBJ2-5; D unresolved. The CDR3 has 12 amino acids. V shed 6 bases and J shed 4 bases, with 9 bases lying between them. Per the germline V gene, CDR1 is SGHVS and CDR2 is FNYEAQ. The CDR3 region is CASRTTRETQYF. The CDR3 coding sequence is TGTGCCAGCAGGACAACCCGAGAGACCCAGTACTTC.

This chain joins TRBV12-3 or TRBV12-4 and TRBJ2-3; a possible D gene is TRBD1 (6 bases). The CDR3 consists of 14 residues. Trimming left V 6 bases short and J 4 bases short, with 14 bases between. For the CDR3, the DNA is TGTGCCAGCAGCCCGAGGGGGAGCCCAGATACGCAGTATTTT. This encodes CASSPRGSPDTQYF.

In this sample, this clonotype turned up many times. The rearrangement links TRBV20-1 to TRBJ2-3, with D tentatively TRBD2 (6 bases). The V gene's germline CDR1 is DFQATT and CDR2 SNEGSKA (reference sequence). Deletions cut 6 bases from V and 6 bases from J, with 16 bases between. The CDR3 totals 13 residues. The CDR3 DNA sequence: TGCAGTGCCCTTGGGGGGACCGGCGATACGCAGTATTTT. Amino acid sequence: CSALGGTGDTQYF.

The V and J genes are TRBV4-2 and TRBJ2-7, with D unresolved. Trimming pared 0 bases from V and 3 bases from J, leaving 9 bases between. Per the germline V gene, CDR1 is LGHNA and CDR2 is YNFKEQ. The CDR3 spans 14 residues. The CDR3 loop is CASSQDLTHYEQYF. CDR3 coding DNA: TGTGCCAGCAGCCAAGATCTAACCCACTACGAGCAGTACTTC.